Below, one TCR beta chain is given with its context. Original analysis: Estimates of nucleated cell counts were drawn from the amplification of reference gene primers. This table comes from immunoSEQ multiplex PCR, and its TCRdb copy is limited to in-frame clones, with some not included. V, J and clone size are those of that table, while D and trimming were read from the DNA. The sample holds just over 60,000 clones; around 85% are singletons and the top ten take roughly 18%. This sample was included in a study of blood T cell repertoires in COVID-19. Study at large: Specimens from acute and convalescent COVID-19 originated in the United States, Italy and Spain.

The CDR3 runs to 16 residues. The V gene's germline CDR1 is SGHKS and CDR2 YYEKEE (reference sequence). V lost 1 base, J lost 9 bases, and 11 bases stayed unmatched. The chain joins TRBV5-5 to TRBJ2-1; TRBD1 matches 9 bases. Sequencing was carried out using peripheral blood. This receptor was taken from a man between 60 and 75 years old with acute or convalescent COVID-19. The CDR3 here is CASSLRGDRASGEQFF. The CDR3 coding sequence is TGTGCCAGCAGCTTGCGCGGGGACAGGGCCTCGGGTGAGCAGTTCTTC.